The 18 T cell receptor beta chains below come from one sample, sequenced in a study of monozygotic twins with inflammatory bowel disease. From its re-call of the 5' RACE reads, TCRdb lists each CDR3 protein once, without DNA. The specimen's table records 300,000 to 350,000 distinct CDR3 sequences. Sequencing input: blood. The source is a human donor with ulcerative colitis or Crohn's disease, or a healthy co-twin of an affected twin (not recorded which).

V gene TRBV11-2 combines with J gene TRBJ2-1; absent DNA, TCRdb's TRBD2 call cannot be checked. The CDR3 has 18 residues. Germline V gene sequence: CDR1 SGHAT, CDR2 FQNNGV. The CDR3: CASSFPSPLPSGRNEQFF.

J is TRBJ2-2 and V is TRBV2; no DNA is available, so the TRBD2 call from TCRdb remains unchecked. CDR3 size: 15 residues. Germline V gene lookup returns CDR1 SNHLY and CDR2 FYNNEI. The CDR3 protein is CASMGGPKNTGELFF.

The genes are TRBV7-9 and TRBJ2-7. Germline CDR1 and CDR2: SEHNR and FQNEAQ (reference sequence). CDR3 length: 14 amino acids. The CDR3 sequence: CASSSGMFSYEQYF.

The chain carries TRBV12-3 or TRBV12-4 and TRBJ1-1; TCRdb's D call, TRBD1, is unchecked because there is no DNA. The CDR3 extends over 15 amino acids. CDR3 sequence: CASSPREGGGSEAFF.

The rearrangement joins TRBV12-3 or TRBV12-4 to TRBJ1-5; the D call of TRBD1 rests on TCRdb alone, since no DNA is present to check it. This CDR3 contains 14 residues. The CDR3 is CASRGGGSNQPQHF.

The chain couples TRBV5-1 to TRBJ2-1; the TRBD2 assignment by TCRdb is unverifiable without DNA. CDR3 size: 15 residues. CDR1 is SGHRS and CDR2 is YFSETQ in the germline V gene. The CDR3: CASSFELAGGNEQFF.

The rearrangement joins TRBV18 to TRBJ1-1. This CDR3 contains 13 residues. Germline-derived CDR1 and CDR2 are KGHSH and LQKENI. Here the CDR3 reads CASSPQGSTEAFF.

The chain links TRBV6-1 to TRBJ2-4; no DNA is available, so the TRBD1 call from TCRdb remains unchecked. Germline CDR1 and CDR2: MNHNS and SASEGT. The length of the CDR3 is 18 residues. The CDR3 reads CASSGVWPGGDHKNIQYF.

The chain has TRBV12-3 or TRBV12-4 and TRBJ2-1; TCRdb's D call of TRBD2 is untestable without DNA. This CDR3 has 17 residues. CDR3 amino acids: CASSLERRTSGWNEQFF.

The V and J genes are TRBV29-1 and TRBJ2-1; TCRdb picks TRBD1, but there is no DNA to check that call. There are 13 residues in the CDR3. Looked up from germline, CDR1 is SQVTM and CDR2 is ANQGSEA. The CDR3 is CSEGPGGRDEQFF.

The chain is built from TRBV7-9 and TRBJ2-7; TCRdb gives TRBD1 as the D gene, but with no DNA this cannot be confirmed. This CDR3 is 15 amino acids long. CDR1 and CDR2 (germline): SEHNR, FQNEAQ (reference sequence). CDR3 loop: CASSLDQGAFYEQYF.

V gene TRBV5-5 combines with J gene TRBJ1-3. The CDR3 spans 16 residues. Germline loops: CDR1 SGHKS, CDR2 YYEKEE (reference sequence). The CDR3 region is CASSLGQDHSGNTIYF.

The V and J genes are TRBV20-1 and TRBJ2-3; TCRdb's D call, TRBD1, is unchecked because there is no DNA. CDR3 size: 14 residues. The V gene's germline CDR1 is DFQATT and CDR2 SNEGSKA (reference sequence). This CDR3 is CSAMSRGLDDTQYF.

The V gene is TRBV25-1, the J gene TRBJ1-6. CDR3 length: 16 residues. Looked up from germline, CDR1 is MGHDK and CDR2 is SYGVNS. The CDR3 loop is CASSPSNGGPNSPLHF.

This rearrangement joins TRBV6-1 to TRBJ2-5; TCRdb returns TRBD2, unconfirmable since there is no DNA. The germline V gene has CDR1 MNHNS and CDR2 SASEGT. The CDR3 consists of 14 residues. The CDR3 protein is CASRTMLTGQTQYF.

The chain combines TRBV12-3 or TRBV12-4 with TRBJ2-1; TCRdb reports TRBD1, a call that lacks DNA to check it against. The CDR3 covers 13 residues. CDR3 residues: CASSPRVYDEQFF.

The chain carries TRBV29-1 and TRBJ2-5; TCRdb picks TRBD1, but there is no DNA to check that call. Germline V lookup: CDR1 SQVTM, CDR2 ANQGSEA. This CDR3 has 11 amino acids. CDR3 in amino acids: CSAGTGETQYF.

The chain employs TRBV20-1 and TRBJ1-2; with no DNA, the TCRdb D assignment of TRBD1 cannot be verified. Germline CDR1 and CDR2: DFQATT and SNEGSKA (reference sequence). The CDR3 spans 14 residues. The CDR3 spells CSAANPEPKYGYTF.